The 14 T cell receptor beta chains presented below share a single source sample, sequenced in a study of control samples from healthy donors and cancer patients (dated by TCRdb to about 2020). Library preparation used the immunoSEQ multiplex PCR assay. TCRdb retrieved this table from immuneACCESS and kept in-frame rearrangements only. Not all clones are present; in checked studies, unresolved V genes account for under half, and no reason is known for the remainder. The sample records more than 110,000 clones, roughly 90% of which are singletons. The ten top clones hold approximately 10% of the sample. Sequences were obtained from blood. The receptor set was obtained from a man aged 25 to 45 in good health.

The chain employs TRBV7-2 and TRBJ2-7; 9 positions match TRBD2. This CDR3 has 16 residues. The germline CDR1 and CDR2 sequences are SGHTA and FQGNSA. J gave up 2 bases and V 1 base, and 6 bases lay outside the gene matches. CDR3 nucleotides: TGTGCCAGCAGCTTAGTCCGGGCTAGCGGGACCTACGAGCAGTACTTC. It codes for CASSLVRASGTYEQYF.

The chain joins TRBV18 to TRBJ2-5, with D possibly being TRBD1 (8 bases). This CDR3 spans 15 amino acids. Per the germline V gene, CDR1 is KGHSH and CDR2 is LQKENI. Between the trimmed V and J ends, which lost 3 bases and 3 bases, there was a span of 14 bases. The CDR3 coding sequence is TGTGCCAGCTCACCGAACAGGGGGGGAAAAGAGACCCAGTACTTC. It is translated as CASSPNRGGKETQYF.

The rearrangement joins TRBV18 to TRBJ2-3, with TRBD1 as a possible D gene (5 bases). Germline V gives CDR1 KGHSH, CDR2 LQKENI. This CDR3 contains 14 residues. Trimming took off 3 bases at V and 8 bases at J, with 15 bases between the two ends. CDR3 region: CASSPGLTLGTQYF. The CDR3 bases are TGTGCCAGCTCACCGGGGCTCACACTGGGTACGCAGTATTTT.

The V gene is TRBV19, the J gene TRBJ2-3; the match to TRBD2 covers 8 bases. The CDR3 consists of 15 residues. The V and J ends lost 4 bases and 0 bases, in that order; junction bases with no gene match: 3. CDR1 and CDR2 (germline): LNHDA, SQIVND (reference sequence). CDR3 sequence (DNA): TGTGCCAGTAGTACACTAGCGGTGAGCACAGATACGCAGTATTTT. It yields the protein CASSTLAVSTDTQYF.

The chain carries TRBV27 and TRBJ2-6, with 13 nucleotides matching TRBD2. J was trimmed by 1 base and V by 6 bases; bases with no gene match: 3. The CDR3 extends over 17 amino acids. CDR1 MNHEY and CDR2 SMNVEV come from the germline V gene (reference sequence). The CDR3 sequence is CASSRTSGSSGANVLTF. The CDR3 DNA sequence: TGTGCCAGCAGCCGGACTAGCGGGAGTTCTGGGGCCAACGTCCTGACTTTC.

This sequence joins TRBV27 and TRBJ1-1; 10 nucleotides line up with TRBD1. The CDR3 contains 16 residues. With V trimmed by 4 bases and J by 4 bases, 9 bases remained unmatched. From germline, CDR1 is MNHEY and CDR2 SMNVEV (reference sequence). The CDR3 DNA is TGTGCCAGCAGTTCGACGGGACAGGGGATCTTCACTGAAGCTTTCTTT. Encoded protein: CASSSTGQGIFTEAFF.

This chain connects TRBV12-5 to TRBJ2-7, with a tentative D call TRBD2 (6 bases). The CDR3 runs to 15 residues. Germline V gene data show CDR1 as LGHNT and CDR2 as FRNRAP. V lost 3 bases, J lost 3 bases, and 15 bases lay in between. CDR3 nucleotides: TGTGCTAGTGGTTTAACGGGCGGGGTGAGCTACGAGCAGTACTTC. Encoded protein: CASGLTGGVSYEQYF. The whole variable domain, filled in from reference TRBV12-5 and TRBJ2-7, reads DARVTQTPRHKVTEMGQEVTMRCQPILGHNTVFWYRQTMMQGLELLAYFRNRAPLDDSGMPKDRFSAEMPDATLATLKIQPSEPRDSAVYFCASGLTGGVSYEQYFGPGTRLTVT.

The chain carries TRBV28 and TRBJ2-1, with TRBD2 matching 13 bases. Germline values: CDR1 MDHEN, CDR2 SYDVKM. The J segment lost 8 bases and the V segment lost 6 bases, leaving 7 bases of the junction unmatched. This CDR3 region has 15 residues. CDR3 sequence reads: CASRQGLAGDYEQFF. In DNA, the CDR3 is TGTGCCAGCAGACAAGGACTAGCGGGAGATTATGAGCAGTTCTTC.

This clone was seen once. The chain recombines TRBV12-5 with TRBJ2-1; 8 bases fit TRBD1. The CDR3 runs 13 residues. Trimming took 6 bases from V and 5 from J; bases not matched to a gene: 3. Germline assignment: CDR1 LGHNT and CDR2 FRNRAP. The CDR3 sequence is CASGPTGDNEQFF. CDR3 bases: TGTGCTAGTGGCCCGACAGGGGACAATGAGCAGTTCTTC.

The DNA of the CDR3 is TGTGCCAGCAGCCTAGGACTAGCGGGATCCGAGCAGTACTTC. Its translation: CASSLGLAGSEQYF. V is TRBV11-2 and J is TRBJ2-7; 12 bases line up with TRBD2. Germline CDR1 reads SGHAT; CDR2 reads FQNNGV. The CDR3 contains 14 residues. V lost 5 bases, J lost 6 bases, and 5 bases stayed unmatched.

The chain links TRBV30 to TRBJ1-2; 7 positions agree with TRBD1. The CDR3 has 15 residues. The V and J ends lost 2 bases and 5 bases, in that order; junction bases with no gene match: 11. Germline V gives CDR1 GTSNPN, CDR2 SVGIG (reference sequence). The CDR3: CAWSFRTGTLYGYTF. CDR3 sequence (DNA): TGTGCCTGGAGTTTTCGGACAGGAACTCTATATGGCTACACCTTC.

This chain connects TRBV14 to TRBJ1-6; D not resolved. The CDR3 is 14 amino acids. Germline V gene data show CDR1 as SGHDN and CDR2 as FVKESK. Deletions cut 5 bases from V and 6 bases from J, with 11 bases between. The DNA for the CDR3 is TGTGCCAGCAGCTCCCGGGCCTCTAATTCACCCCTCCACTTT. It yields the protein CASSSRASNSPLHF. Based on the CDR3 plus reference TRBV14 and TRBJ1-6, the full variable domain is EAGVTQFPSHSVIEKGQTVTLRCDPISGHDNLYWYRRVMGKEIKFLLHFVKESKQDESGMPNNRFLAERTGGTYSTLKVQPAELEDSGVYFCASSSRASNSPLHFGNGTRLTVT.

The chain recombines TRBV18 with TRBJ2-2, with D maybe TRBD2 (5 bases). Germline V gene lookup returns CDR1 KGHSH and CDR2 LQKENI. There are 13 residues in the CDR3. Trimming took 6 bases from V and 6 from J, leaving 11 bases between them. The CDR3: CASSLDFPGELFF. The CDR3 DNA reads as TGTGCCAGCTCCTTGGACTTCCCCGGGGAGCTGTTTTTT.

This chain joins TRBV7-2 and TRBJ1-2; D remains unclear. The CDR3 length is 13 residues. CDR1 and CDR2 (germline): SGHTA, FQGNSA. Trimming removed 1 base at V and 3 bases at J, with 6 bases between. DNA for the CDR3: TGTGCCAGCAGCTTAGTACGGGACTATGGCTACACCTTC. Its protein is CASSLVRDYGYTF.